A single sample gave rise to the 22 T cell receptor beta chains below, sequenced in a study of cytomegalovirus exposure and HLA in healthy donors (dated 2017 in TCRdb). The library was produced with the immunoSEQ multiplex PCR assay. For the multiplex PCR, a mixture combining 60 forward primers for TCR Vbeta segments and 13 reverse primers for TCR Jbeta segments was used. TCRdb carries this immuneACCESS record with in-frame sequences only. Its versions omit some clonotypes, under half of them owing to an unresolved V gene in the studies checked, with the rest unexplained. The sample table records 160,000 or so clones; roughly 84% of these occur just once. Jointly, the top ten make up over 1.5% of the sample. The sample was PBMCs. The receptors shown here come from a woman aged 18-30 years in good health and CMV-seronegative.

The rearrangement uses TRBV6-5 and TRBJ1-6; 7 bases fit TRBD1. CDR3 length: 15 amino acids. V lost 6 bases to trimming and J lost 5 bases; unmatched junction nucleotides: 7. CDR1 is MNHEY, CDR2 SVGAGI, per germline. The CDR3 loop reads CASRQRDRDNSPLHF. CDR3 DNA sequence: TGTGCCAGCAGGCAACGGGACAGAGATAATTCACCCCTCCACTTT.

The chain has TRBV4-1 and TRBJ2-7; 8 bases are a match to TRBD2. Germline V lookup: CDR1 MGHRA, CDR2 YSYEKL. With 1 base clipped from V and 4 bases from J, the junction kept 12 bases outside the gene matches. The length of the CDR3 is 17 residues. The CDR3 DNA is TGCGCCAGCAGCCAAGTTTTCCTAACGGGGGGGCGGTACGAGCAGTACTTC. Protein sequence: CASSQVFLTGGRYEQYF.

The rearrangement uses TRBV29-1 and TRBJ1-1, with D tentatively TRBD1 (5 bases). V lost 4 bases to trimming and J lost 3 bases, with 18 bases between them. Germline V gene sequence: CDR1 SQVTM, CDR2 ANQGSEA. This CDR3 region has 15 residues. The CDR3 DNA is TGCAGCGTTGCGACCCAACACCGACAGTACACTGAAGCTTTCTTT. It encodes CSVATQHRQYTEAFF.

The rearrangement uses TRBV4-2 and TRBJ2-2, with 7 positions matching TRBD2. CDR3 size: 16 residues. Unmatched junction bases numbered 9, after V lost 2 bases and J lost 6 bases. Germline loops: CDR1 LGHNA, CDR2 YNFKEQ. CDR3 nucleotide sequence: TGTGCCAGCAGCCAATCAAGTAGCGGGTGGGCCGGGGAGCTGTTTTTT. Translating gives CASSQSSSGWAGELFF.

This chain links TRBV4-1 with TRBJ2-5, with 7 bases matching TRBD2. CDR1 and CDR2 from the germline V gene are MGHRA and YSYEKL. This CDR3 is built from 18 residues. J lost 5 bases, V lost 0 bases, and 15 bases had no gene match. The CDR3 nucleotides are TGCGCCAGCAGCCAAGACGACGGGTTGACTAGCTGGGGCGAGACCCAGTACTTC. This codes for CASSQDDGLTSWGETQYF.

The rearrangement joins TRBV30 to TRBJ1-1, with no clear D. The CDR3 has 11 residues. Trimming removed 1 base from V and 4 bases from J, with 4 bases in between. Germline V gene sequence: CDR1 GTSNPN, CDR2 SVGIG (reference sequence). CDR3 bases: TGTGCCTGGAGTGACGGCACTGAAGCTTTCTTT. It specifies CAWSDGTEAFF.

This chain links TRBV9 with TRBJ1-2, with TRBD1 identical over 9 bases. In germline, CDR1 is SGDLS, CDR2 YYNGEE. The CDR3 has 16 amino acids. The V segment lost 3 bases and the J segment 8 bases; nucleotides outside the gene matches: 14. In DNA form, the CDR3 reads TGTGCCAGCAGCGCCCACCGTCCCGGGACAGGGATCGGCTACACCTTC. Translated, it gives CASSAHRPGTGIGYTF.

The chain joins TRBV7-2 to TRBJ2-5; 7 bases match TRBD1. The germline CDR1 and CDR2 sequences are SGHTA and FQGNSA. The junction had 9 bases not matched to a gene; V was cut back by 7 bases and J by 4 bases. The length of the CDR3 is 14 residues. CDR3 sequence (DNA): TGTGCCAGCAAATACAGGGGTGGGGCAGAGACCCAGTACTTC. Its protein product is CASKYRGGAETQYF.

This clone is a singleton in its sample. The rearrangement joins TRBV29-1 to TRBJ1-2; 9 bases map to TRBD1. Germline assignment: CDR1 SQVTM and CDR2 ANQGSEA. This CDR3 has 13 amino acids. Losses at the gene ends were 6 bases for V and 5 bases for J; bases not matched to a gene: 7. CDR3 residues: CSVGTGSEYGYTF. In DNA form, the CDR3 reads TGCAGCGTGGGGACAGGGTCGGAATATGGCTACACCTTC.

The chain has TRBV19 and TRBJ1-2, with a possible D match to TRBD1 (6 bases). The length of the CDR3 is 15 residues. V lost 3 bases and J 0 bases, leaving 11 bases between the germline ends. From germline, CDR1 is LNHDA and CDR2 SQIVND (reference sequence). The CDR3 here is CASSINRDTNYGYTF. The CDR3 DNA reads TGTGCCAGTAGTATTAACAGGGACACTAACTATGGCTACACCTTC.

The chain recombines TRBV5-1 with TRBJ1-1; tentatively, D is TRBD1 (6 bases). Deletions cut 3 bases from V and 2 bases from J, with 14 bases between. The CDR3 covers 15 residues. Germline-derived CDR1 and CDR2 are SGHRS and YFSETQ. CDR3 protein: CASSWTGTTNTEAFF. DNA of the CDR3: TGCGCCAGCAGCTGGACCGGGACAACCAACACTGAAGCTTTCTTT.

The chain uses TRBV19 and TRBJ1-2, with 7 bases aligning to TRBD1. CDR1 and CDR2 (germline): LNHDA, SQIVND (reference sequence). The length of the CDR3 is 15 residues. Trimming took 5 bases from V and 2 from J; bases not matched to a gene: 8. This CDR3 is CASSVRPGQNYGYTF. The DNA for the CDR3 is TGTGCCAGTAGTGTCAGGCCGGGACAGAACTATGGCTACACCTTC.

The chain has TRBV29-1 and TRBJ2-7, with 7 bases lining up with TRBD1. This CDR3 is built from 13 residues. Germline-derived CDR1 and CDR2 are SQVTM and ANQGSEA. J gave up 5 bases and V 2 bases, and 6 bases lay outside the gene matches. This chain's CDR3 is CSVERQGLNEQYF. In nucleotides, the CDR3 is TGCAGCGTTGAAAGACAGGGTCTTAACGAGCAGTACTTC.

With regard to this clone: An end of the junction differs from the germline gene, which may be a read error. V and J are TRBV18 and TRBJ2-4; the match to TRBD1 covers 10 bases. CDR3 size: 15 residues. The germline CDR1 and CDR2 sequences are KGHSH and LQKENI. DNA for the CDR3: TGTGCCAGCTCACCCAACACGGGACAGGGGAACAGTCAGTACTTC. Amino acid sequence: CASSPNTGQGNSQYF.

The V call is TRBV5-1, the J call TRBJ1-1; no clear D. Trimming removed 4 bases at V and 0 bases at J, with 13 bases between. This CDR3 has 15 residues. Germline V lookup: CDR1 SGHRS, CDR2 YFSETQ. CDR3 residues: CASSQTAVMNTEAFF. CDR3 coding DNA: TGCGCCAGCAGCCAAACAGCCGTAATGAACACTGAAGCTTTCTTT.

CDR3 coding DNA: TGTGCCATCAGTAGGACAGGGGACACTGAAGCTTTCTTT. Amino acid sequence: CAISRTGDTEAFF. The chain employs TRBV10-3 and TRBJ1-1; 9 nucleotides match TRBD1. The CDR3 length is 13 residues. CDR1 is ENHRY, CDR2 SYGVKD, per germline. The J segment lost 3 bases and the V segment lost 5 bases, leaving 1 base of the junction unmatched.

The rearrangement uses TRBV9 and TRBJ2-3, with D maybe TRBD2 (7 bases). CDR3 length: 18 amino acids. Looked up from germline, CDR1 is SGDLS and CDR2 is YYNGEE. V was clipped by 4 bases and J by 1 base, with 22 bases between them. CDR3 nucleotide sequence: TGTGCCAGCAGCCAAAACCATAGGGGGGGGGCCGGCACAGATACGCAGTATTTT. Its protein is CASSQNHRGGAGTDTQYF. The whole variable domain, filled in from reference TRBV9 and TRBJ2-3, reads DSGVTQTPKHLITATGQRVTLRCSPRSGDLSVYWYQQSLDQGLQFLIQYYNGEERAKGNILERFSAQQFPDLHSELNLSSLELGDSALYFCASSQNHRGGAGTDTQYFGPGTRLTVL.

CDR3 sequence: CASSRQNYGYTF. The CDR3 coding sequence is TGTGCCAGCAGCCGACAGAACTATGGCTACACCTTC. J is TRBJ1-2 and V is TRBV11-3, with D maybe TRBD1 (5 bases). V lost 5 bases, J lost 2 bases, and 6 bases lay in between. CDR1 and CDR2 (germline): SGHNT, YENEEA. This CDR3 has 12 residues.

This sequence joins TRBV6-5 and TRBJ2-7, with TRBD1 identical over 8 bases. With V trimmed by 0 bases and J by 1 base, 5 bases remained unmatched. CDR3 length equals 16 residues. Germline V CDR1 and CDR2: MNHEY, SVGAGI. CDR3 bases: TGTGCCAGCAGTTACTCTCACGACAGGGGTTCCTACGAGCAGTACTTC. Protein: CASSYSHDRGSYEQYF.

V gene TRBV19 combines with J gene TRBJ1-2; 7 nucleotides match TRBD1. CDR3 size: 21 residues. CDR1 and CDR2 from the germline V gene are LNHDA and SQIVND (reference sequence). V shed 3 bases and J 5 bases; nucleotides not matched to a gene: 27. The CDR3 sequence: CASSILGNSGTATTLAYGYTF. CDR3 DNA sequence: TGTGCCAGTAGTATTCTTGGGAATTCGGGGACAGCAACAACCCTGGCGTATGGCTACACCTTC.

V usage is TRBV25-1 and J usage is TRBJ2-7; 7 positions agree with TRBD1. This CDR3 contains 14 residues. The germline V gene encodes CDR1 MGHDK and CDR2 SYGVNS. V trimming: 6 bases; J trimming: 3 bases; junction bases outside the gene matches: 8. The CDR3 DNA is TGTGCCAGCAGCAGTACCGGGACAGTCTACGAGCAGTACTTC. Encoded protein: CASSSTGTVYEQYF.

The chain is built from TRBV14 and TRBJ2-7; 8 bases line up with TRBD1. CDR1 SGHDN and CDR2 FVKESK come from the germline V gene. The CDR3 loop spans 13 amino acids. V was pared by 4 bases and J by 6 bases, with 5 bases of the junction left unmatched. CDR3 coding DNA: TGTGCCAGCAGCCTGGGCAGGGGGCCCGAGCAGTACTTC. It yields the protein CASSLGRGPEQYF.